A single sample gave rise to the 14 T cell receptor beta chains below, sequenced in a study of blood T cell repertoires in COVID-19. The repertoire was sequenced with immunoSEQ multiplex PCR; TCRdb's copy has only in-frame clones and lacks some. Altogether nearly 200,000 clones are present, approximately 84% being singletons, with the ten largest covering around 6.9%. Sequenced input: peripheral blood. The receptors stem from a human donor with acute or convalescent COVID-19. The donor label of this sample is uncertain.

Remarks on this clone: The identical CDR3 is also encoded by other nucleotide sequences in the sample. The chain links TRBV12-3 or TRBV12-4 to TRBJ2-1; no clear D gene. V lost 6 bases to trimming and J lost 4 bases, with 4 bases between them. There are 11 residues in the CDR3. The DNA for the CDR3 is TGTGCCAGCAGCCAATACAATGAGCAGTTCTTC. It is translated as CASSQYNEQFF.

V is TRBV27 and J is TRBJ1-1; D is ambiguous. CDR3 length equals 13 residues. Germline loops: CDR1 MNHEY, CDR2 SMNVEV (reference sequence). V lost 8 bases and J 0 bases, leaving 10 bases between the germline ends. The CDR3 bases are TGTGCCAGCGGCCAGGAAATGAACACTGAAGCTTTCTTT. It is translated as CASGQEMNTEAFF.

J is TRBJ2-7 and V is TRBV6-5; no definite D call. Trimming stripped 6 bases from V and 0 bases from J, with 12 bases between. Germline CDR1 and CDR2: MNHEY and SVGAGI. This CDR3 is built from 14 residues. The DNA of the CDR3 is TGTGCCAGCAGCCTGCAACATGGCTCCTACGAGCAGTACTTC. Translating gives CASSLQHGSYEQYF.

The chain recombines TRBV3-1 (or the pseudogene TRBV3-2) with TRBJ2-7, with D possibly matching TRBD1 (6 bases). Trimming stripped 0 bases from V and 0 bases from J, with 12 bases between. The CDR3 is made up of 16 amino acids. Germline assignment: CDR1 LGHDT and CDR2 YNNKEL (reference sequence). The CDR3 region is CASSQDLGQSSYEQYF. Written as DNA, the CDR3 is TGTGCCAGCAGCCAAGATCTCGGACAGAGCTCCTACGAGCAGTACTTC.

The chain couples TRBV5-6 to TRBJ2-4; D is possibly TRBD2 (6 bases). CDR1 and CDR2 (germline): SGHDT, YYEEEE. The V end lost 0 bases, the J end lost 6 bases, and 13 bases lay between the germline ends. The CDR3 runs 15 residues. The CDR3 here is CASSLEGYGGNIQYF. As DNA, the CDR3 is TGTGCCAGCAGCTTGGAGGGTTACGGGGGAAACATTCAGTACTTC.

The J gene is TRBJ2-3, the V gene TRBV9; TRBD2 agrees at 12 bases. The V gene end was trimmed by 0 bases and the J gene end by 0 bases; junction bases not matched to a gene: 2. The CDR3 has 17 amino acids. Germline V lookup: CDR1 SGDLS, CDR2 YYNGEE. In DNA form, the CDR3 reads TGTGCCAGCAGCGTAGGAACTAGCGGGGGGAGCACAGATACGCAGTATTTT. Translated, it gives CASSVGTSGGSTDTQYF.

This chain links TRBV7-6 with TRBJ1-4; D is unresolved. The CDR3 covers 13 residues. The V gene lost 5 bases and the J gene lost 4 bases, with 8 bases spanning the gap. In germline, CDR1 is SGHVS, CDR2 FNYEAQ. In DNA, the CDR3 is TGTGCCAGCAGCCCTACCCTTAATGAAAAACTGTTTTTT. This codes for CASSPTLNEKLFF.

The V call is TRBV30, the J call TRBJ1-5; D is unresolved. This CDR3 contains 12 residues. V lost 3 bases and J 4 bases, leaving 7 bases between the germline ends. Germline assignment: CDR1 GTSNPN and CDR2 SVGIG (reference sequence). In DNA form, the CDR3 reads TGTGCCTGGAGACACCCTAATCAGCCCCAGCATTTT. Encoded protein: CAWRHPNQPQHF.

About this clone: This sample also contains other DNA sequences that code for the same CDR3. This chain uses TRBV15 with TRBJ1-5; 7 bases fit TRBD1. Germline V gives CDR1 LNHNV, CDR2 YYDKDF (reference sequence). The CDR3 covers 16 residues. J was trimmed by 4 bases and V by 5 bases; bases with no gene match: 11. CDR3 loop: CATSARGGDSNQPQHF. CDR3 DNA: TGTGCCACCAGCGCGCGGGGGGGGGACAGTAATCAGCCCCAGCATTTT. The whole variable domain, filled in from reference TRBV15 and TRBJ1-5, reads DAMVIQNPRYQVTQFGKPVTLSCSQTLNHNVMYWYQQKSSQAPKLLFHYYDKDFNNEADTPDNFQSRRPNTSFCFLDIRSPGLGDTAMYLCATSARGGDSNQPQHFGDGTRLSIL.

This chain joins TRBV20-1 and TRBJ1-5, with a tentative D call TRBD1 (6 bases). The V gene's germline CDR1 is DFQATT and CDR2 SNEGSKA (reference sequence). The CDR3 is 14 amino acids. With 3 bases removed from V and 4 bases from J, the gap between germline ends came to 13 bases. CDR3 in amino acids: CSASGGLRNQPQHF. Here the CDR3 DNA reads TGCAGTGCTAGTGGGGGGCTTCGAAATCAGCCCCAGCATTTT.

The chain joins TRBV9 to TRBJ2-7, with 13 positions matching TRBD2. From germline, CDR1 is SGDLS and CDR2 YYNGEE. The J segment lost 3 bases and the V segment lost 3 bases, leaving 0 bases of the junction unmatched. The CDR3 loop spans 14 amino acids. DNA of the CDR3: TGTGCCAGCAGCGGGACTAGCGGGAGCTACGAGCAGTACTTC. Translated: CASSGTSGSYEQYF. Full variable domain (rest looked up from reference TRBV9 and TRBJ2-7): DSGVTQTPKHLITATGQRVTLRCSPRSGDLSVYWYQQSLDQGLQFLIQYYNGEERAKGNILERFSAQQFPDLHSELNLSSLELGDSALYFCASSGTSGSYEQYFGPGTRLTVT.

V usage is TRBV10-1 and J usage is TRBJ1-2; 8 nucleotides align to TRBD1. The CDR3 is made up of 13 amino acids. Germline CDR1 and CDR2: WNHNN and SYGVQD (reference sequence). After removal of 6 bases from V and 8 bases from J, the junction contained 8 bases not matched to a gene. Written as DNA, the CDR3 is TGCGCCAGCAGCCCCAGACAGGGGAGCGGCTACACCTTC. This encodes CASSPRQGSGYTF.

The rearrangement links TRBV10-2 to TRBJ1-6; 10 nucleotides match TRBD1. The CDR3 contains 15 residues. The V gene's germline CDR1 is WSHSY and CDR2 SAAADI. V gave up 6 bases and J gave up 7 bases; unmatched junction bases: 6. The CDR3 coding sequence is TGCGCCAGCAGAGGTCCGGGACAGGGGAATTCACCCCTCCACTTT. Translation gives CASRGPGQGNSPLHF.

The rearrangement uses TRBV12-3 or TRBV12-4 and TRBJ2-7, with D possibly matching TRBD1 (5 bases). There are 13 residues in the CDR3. V was pared by 2 bases and J by 3 bases, with 8 bases between. The CDR3 sequence is CASSLQGVYEQYF. CDR3 in DNA: TGTGCCAGCAGTTTACAGGGTGTCTACGAGCAGTACTTC.